This TCR beta chain is drawn from a study of T cells in Graves' hyperthyroidism and ophthalmopathy. Findings and caveats of the study: Blood held most thyroid clonotypes expanded above 0.001 frequency.

RNA transcripts gave rise to amplified TCR beta CDR3 regions. The HTBI primer set served for first-round RT-PCR of the TCR CDR3. TCRdb independently ran MiXCR on the multiplex PCR reads; one entry per CDR3 protein. Seen here are about 270,000 distinct CDR3 sequences, about 20% observed once, and the top ten hold over 55%. The CDR3 length is 15 residues. Germline V gene sequence: CDR1 SGHKS, CDR2 YYEKEE (reference sequence). Trimming at V came to 2 bases and at J to 3 bases, leaving 7 bases not matched to a gene. A word on this clonotype: Its antigen is unknown.

The TCR originated in a man aged 25-45 years with Graves' ophthalmopathy. The V call is TRBV5-5, the J call TRBJ2-7; 8 bases fit TRBD2. The sample taken for sequencing was blood. CDR3 bases: TGTGCCAGCAGCTTTTGGCGGGAGGTCCTCTACGAGCAGTACTTC. As protein: CASSFWREVLYEQYF.